This TCR beta chain was found in a study of CD8+ T cells in alopecia areata. The treatment is: oral pan-JAK inhibitor, 5-10 mg twice daily. The germline V gene has CDR1 MRHNA and CDR2 SNTAGT. The CDR3 spans 15 residues. Unmatched junction bases numbered 1, after V lost 2 bases and J lost 6 bases. This clone is medium-sized in the sample. RNA, once extracted, was reverse transcribed into cDNA for use as the sequencing template. Profiling relied on immunoSEQ multiplex PCR, and the TCRdb table lists in-frame clones only, not all of them. The table records around 180,000 clones, roughly 60% of them present only once.

The rearrangement joins TRBV6-4 to TRBJ2-1, with 13 bases identical to TRBD2. This material consisted of CD4+ T cells sorted from blood, taken at week 24, from a patient treated with tofacitinib. The receptor was derived from a human donor with alopecia areata. The DNA for the CDR3 is TGTGCCAGCAGTGACACTAGCGGGGGGGCCAATGAGCAGTTCTTC. Amino acids: CASSDTSGGANEQFF.